A selection of T cell receptor beta chains follows, all from one sample in a study of response to subunit inactivated influenza vaccine. TCRdb fed the RT-PCR reads into MiXCR, producing one record per CDR3 protein. The data contain hundreds of thousands of distinct CDR3 sequences, 7.6% of them singletons. Sequenced material: PBMCs from blood, taken roughly 24 months after vaccination. The receptors originated from a man between 50 and 75 years old who received an inactivated influenza vaccine. CDR3s include the opening cysteine and the closing phenylalanine or tryptophan. The order of the fields is CDR3 DNA, CDR3 protein, clone size, V gene, J gene, D gene. D genes are given only for firm matches. Clone size, where shown, is once, few, many, or a class for clones that have expanded.

CDR3nt: TGTGCCAGTAGTATGGAAGCGGGTGCTCAGCCCCAGCATTTT
CDR3aa: CASSMEAGAQPQHF
abundance: few
v_gene: TRBV19
j_gene: TRBJ1-5
d_gene: NA

CDR3nt: TGCAGTGCTACAGACAGACTAGCCAAAAACATTCAGTACTTC
CDR3aa: CSATDRLAKNIQYF
abundance: NA
v_gene: TRBV20-1
j_gene: TRBJ2-4
d_gene: NA

CDR3nt: TGTGCCAGCAGCCAGACTAGCGGGGGGGCAAATGAGCAGTTCTTC
CDR3aa: CASSQTSGGANEQFF
abundance: NA
v_gene: TRBV3-1
j_gene: TRBJ2-1
d_gene: TRBD2

CDR3nt: TGTGCCAGCAGCCACGTTGGCAAGGGAAAACTGTTTTTT
CDR3aa: CASSHVGKGKLFF
abundance: NA
v_gene: TRBV12-3/TRBV12-4
j_gene: TRBJ1-4
d_gene: NA

CDR3nt: TGCGCCAGCAGCTTGGGAGGCGACAGGGCGTCCCAAGGGACCCAGTACTTC
CDR3aa: CASSLGGDRASQGTQYF
abundance: NA
v_gene: TRBV5-1
j_gene: TRBJ2-5
d_gene: TRBD1

CDR3nt: TGCGCCAGCAGCCAAGATCGGGGCCCTTCCCCCTATGGCTACACCTTC
CDR3aa: CASSQDRGPSPYGYTF
abundance: many
v_gene: TRBV4-1
j_gene: TRBJ1-2
d_gene: NA

CDR3nt: TGTGCCAGCAGTTACCGAGAAGACCTCACAGATACGCAGTACTTT
CDR3aa: CASSYREDLTDTQYF
abundance: NA
v_gene: TRBV6-5
j_gene: TRBJ2-3
d_gene: NA

CDR3nt: TGTGCCAGCAGCCCCGCCGGGACAGGGAGAGTACGCGAGCAGTACTTC
CDR3aa: CASSPAGTGRVREQYF
abundance: many
v_gene: TRBV5-6
j_gene: TRBJ2-7
d_gene: TRBD1

CDR3nt: TGTGCCAGCGATTCGGGAGTCAGCTACGAGCAGTACTTC
CDR3aa: CASDSGVSYEQYF
abundance: NA
v_gene: TRBV14
j_gene: TRBJ2-7
d_gene: NA

CDR3nt: TGTGCCAGCGGTGTATATGGGGAGCTGTTTTTT
CDR3aa: CASGVYGELFF
abundance: few
v_gene: TRBV27
j_gene: TRBJ2-2
d_gene: NA

CDR3nt: TGTGCCAGTAGTACGGACTCGCTCCAAGAGACCCAGTACTTC
CDR3aa: CASSTDSLQETQYF
abundance: NA
v_gene: TRBV19
j_gene: TRBJ2-5
d_gene: NA

CDR3nt: TGTGCCAGCAGCTTGAAGCTAGGCGGGCGGGAGACCCAGTACTTC
CDR3aa: CASSLKLGGRETQYF
abundance: NA
v_gene: TRBV5-8
j_gene: TRBJ2-5
d_gene: NA

CDR3nt: TGTGCCACCAGTGATCCCGGACAGGGGGATACCTACGAGCAGTACTTC
CDR3aa: CATSDPGQGDTYEQYF
abundance: NA
v_gene: TRBV24-1
j_gene: TRBJ2-7
d_gene: TRBD1

CDR3nt: TGCGCCAGCAGCCAAGATCTAGGACAGGGGGGATATGGCTACACCTTC
CDR3aa: CASSQDLGQGGYGYTF
abundance: many
v_gene: TRBV4-1
j_gene: TRBJ1-2
d_gene: TRBD1

CDR3nt: TGTGCCAGCAGTTTCGGAGGGCTCCCCTACGAGCAGTACTTC
CDR3aa: CASSFGGLPYEQYF
abundance: NA
v_gene: TRBV28
j_gene: TRBJ2-7
d_gene: NA

CDR3nt: TGTGCCAGCAGCTTACGGGGTTCACCCCTCCACTTT
CDR3aa: CASSLRGSPLHF
abundance: NA
v_gene: TRBV7-2
j_gene: TRBJ1-6
d_gene: NA

CDR3nt: TGTGCCAGCAGTTCCGGGACTCTCAATGAGCAGTTCTTC
CDR3aa: CASSSGTLNEQFF
abundance: few
v_gene: TRBV12-3/TRBV12-4
j_gene: TRBJ2-1
d_gene: NA

CDR3nt: TGTGCCAGCAGCTTGGCAGGGATGAAGACCCAGTACTTC
CDR3aa: CASSLAGMKTQYF
abundance: NA
v_gene: TRBV7-7
j_gene: TRBJ2-5
d_gene: NA

CDR3nt: TGTGCCAGCAGTATTAGGGCGGGGCAATACGGGGAGCTGTTTTTT
CDR3aa: CASSIRAGQYGELFF
abundance: few
v_gene: TRBV28
j_gene: TRBJ2-2
d_gene: NA

CDR3nt: TGTGCCAGCAGTCCGGGGGGAGGCTACAATGAGCAGTTCTTC
CDR3aa: CASSPGGGYNEQFF
abundance: many
v_gene: TRBV12-3/TRBV12-4
j_gene: TRBJ2-1
d_gene: TRBD2

CDR3nt: TGTGCTAGCAGCCTGACAGGGGTAAATGAGCAGTTCTTC
CDR3aa: CASSLTGVNEQFF
abundance: many
v_gene: TRBV7-7
j_gene: TRBJ2-1
d_gene: TRBD1

CDR3nt: TGTGCCAGCAGCCAAGATTACGACAGCATGAACACTGAAGCTTTCTTT
CDR3aa: CASSQDYDSMNTEAFF
abundance: NA
v_gene: TRBV3-1
j_gene: TRBJ1-1
d_gene: NA

CDR3nt: TGCGCCAGCAGCTTGTTCTGGGATCAAGATACGCAGTATTTT
CDR3aa: CASSLFWDQDTQYF
abundance: few
v_gene: TRBV5-1
j_gene: TRBJ2-3
d_gene: NA